This record concerns one T cell receptor beta chain sequence. This CDR3 has 16 residues. The germline V gene has CDR1 MNHEY and CDR2 SMNVEV (reference sequence). V was cut by 5 bases and J by 2 bases, with 19 bases left in between. This specimen belongs to a study of OX40 agonist ivuxolimab in advanced cancers. Assay: immunoSEQ multiplex PCR; the TCRdb copy retains only in-frame clones and omits some. The sample records just over 90,000 clones, 85% to 95% being singletons. This specimen consisted of CD4+ or CD8+ T cells sorted from blood, obtained in a trial of the OX40 agonist ivuxolimab. This TCR came from an adult with an advanced solid tumor such as melanoma, head and neck, liver or kidney cancer. This chain links TRBV27 with TRBJ2-7, with D unresolved. CDR3 DNA: TGTGCCAGCAGTACCTCTTGGAGAGGTATTCCCTACGAGCAGTACTTC. Protein: CASSTSWRGIPYEQYF.